These T cell receptor beta chains were read from a single sample in a study of blood T cells in healthy people across ages. One entry per CDR3 protein results from TCRdb running MiXCR on the 5' RACE reads. The sample carries roughly 2 million distinct CDR3 sequences, about 50% recorded once. The sample taken for sequencing was blood. The receptors come from a woman aged 40 to 50 in good health. Both conserved end residues are part of each CDR3. D genes are given only for firm matches. Not all rows give a size; the values are once, few, many and, for expanded clones, a class.

abundance,d_gene,j_gene,v_gene,CDR3nt,CDR3aa
.,TRBD1,TRBJ2-6,TRBV28,TGTGCCAGCAGTTTAATGGCAGGGGGCTTCAGCTCTGGGGCCAACGTCCTGACTTTC,CASSLMAGGFSSGANVLTF
few,.,TRBJ1-1,TRBV6-5,TGTGCCAGCAGTTACCTCGGGGGGCGGGGTGAAGCTTTCTTT,CASSYLGGRGEAFF
.,TRBD2,TRBJ2-3,TRBV6-4,TGTGCCAGCAGTGTCCTAGCGGGATTCTCCACAGATACGCAGTATTTT,CASSVLAGFSTDTQYF
.,TRBD1,TRBJ2-3,TRBV5-1,TGCGCCAGCAGCTCTGACCCGGCAGGGGGTATTACGGATACGCAGTATTTT,CASSSDPAGGITDTQYF
.,TRBD2,TRBJ2-3,TRBV29-1,TGCAGCGTTCTAGCGGAGCGCACAGATACGCAGTATTTT,CSVLAERTDTQYF
.,TRBD1,TRBJ2-3,TRBV28,TGTGCCAGCAGTCCGGACAGGGGGCGAAGGTCGCAGTATTTT,CASSPDRGRRSQYF
.,TRBD1,TRBJ2-5,TRBV7-2,TGTGCCAGCAGCACATCCGGGACAGGGTTGGAGACCCAGTACTTC,CASSTSGTGLETQYF
.,TRBD2,TRBJ2-5,TRBV6-1,TGTGCCGTTTTCAGCGGGGGCCCACTGGAGACCCAGTACTTC,CAVFSGGPLETQYF
few,.,TRBJ2-7,TRBV7-2,TGTGCCAGCAGCGCCAGACAGAGCTACGAGCAGTACTTC,CASSARQSYEQYF
.,.,TRBJ2-3,TRBV12-3/TRBV12-4,TGTGCCAGCAACTCTCTTATGCTTACGCAGTATTTT,CASNSLMLTQYF
few,TRBD2,TRBJ2-1,TRBV20-1,TGCAGTGCTAGAGATTTACTAGCGGAGTACGAGCAGTTCTTC,CSARDLLAEYEQFF
.,.,TRBJ2-3,TRBV5-5,TGTGCCAGCAGCTTGGCCGGGAAGCCAACAGATACGCAGTATTTT,CASSLAGKPTDTQYF
.,.,TRBJ2-3,TRBV12-3/TRBV12-4,TGTGCCAGCCTTGGGTCAGATACGCAGTATTTT,CASLGSDTQYF
.,.,TRBJ2-1,TRBV20-1,TGCAGTGCTAGTCGGTATAGGTCTCATGAGCAGTTCTTC,CSASRYRSHEQFF
.,.,TRBJ1-2,TRBV7-2,TGTGCCAGCAGCTTTTATTCGACAGCGCCCTTCTATGGCTACACCTTC,CASSFYSTAPFYGYTF
.,.,TRBJ2-3,TRBV25-1,TGTGCCAGCATCTGGGGGCCCACAGATACGCAGTATTTT,CASIWGPTDTQYF
few,.,TRBJ1-2,TRBV4-1,TGCGCCAGCAGCCAAGACAGGGGCATCTATGGCTACACCTTC,CASSQDRGIYGYTF
few,.,TRBJ1-2,TRBV24-1,TGTGCCACCGGGGACGGGTTTGGTGGCTACACCTTC,CATGDGFGGYTF
.,TRBD2,TRBJ2-7,TRBV11-2,TGTGCCAGCAGCTTCGGCGGGGGGGCCCACAATGAGCAGTACTTC,CASSFGGGAHNEQYF
.,.,TRBJ2-6,TRBV6-2/TRBV6-3,TGTGCCAGCAGTTACACACAGGGCTCTGGGGCCAACGTCCTGACTTTC,CASSYTQGSGANVLTF
few,TRBD1,TRBJ2-7,TRBV6-2/TRBV6-3,TGTGCCAGCTGGACCCGGGACAGGGTTCTCTACGAGCAGTACTTC,CASWTRDRVLYEQYF
.,.,TRBJ1-6,TRBV14,TGTGCCAGCAGCCCTTTCGGGGGGCCTGTTTCACCCCTCCACTTT,CASSPFGGPVSPLHF
many,.,TRBJ2-7,TRBV7-2,TGTGCCAGCAGCTTGATGCAGGGGTACGAGCAGTACTTC,CASSLMQGYEQYF
.,.,TRBJ2-5,TRBV25-1,TGTGCCAGCAGTGAATGGGCCAGGGGAGAGACCCAGTACTTC,CASSEWARGETQYF